The T cell receptor beta chain described here comes from a study of regulatory T cells in long-lasting Graves disease. The study, taken as a whole, reports: With 2,500 to 3,500 shared public clonotypes, persistent patients exceeded new patients, who shared about a thousand. TRBV28, TRBJ1-2 and TRBJ2-5 emerged as the favored segments in persistent disease.

This clonotype was counted ten times or more. What it recognizes is unknown. Time point indicated: newly diagnosed GD, antithyroid drugs for less than 3 months. Extracted PBMC RNA gave rise to the TCR library. Germline V gives CDR1 MNHNS, CDR2 SASEGT. V gave up 6 bases and J gave up 3 bases, with 18 bases separating them. The length of the CDR3 is 15 residues. CDR3-region Arm-PCR and iRepertoire HTBI primers produced the TCR beta libraries. TCRdb redid the calling of the multiplex PCR reads with MiXCR, one entry per CDR3 protein. Among about 620,000 distinct CDR3 sequences, about 16% were seen once, and the ten largest hold around a sixth. These data were also filed under a second study, of T cells in Graves' hyperthyroidism and ophthalmopathy. That source reports: In making diagnoses, clinical symptoms, serum thyroxine and TRAb, thyroid ultrasound and orbital computed tomography were all used. Ophthalmopathy, which appeared later, was predicted by the model a median about 6.8 months before onset.

The receptor was isolated from a woman in her twenties or thirties with Graves disease. V is TRBV6-1 and J is TRBJ2-7; the D is unclear. This specimen was peripheral blood mononuclear cells (PBMCs), taken at new diagnosis, from a patient treated with antithyroid drugs. The CDR3 region is CASSPPPPKVYEQYF. In DNA, the CDR3 is TGTGCCAGCAGCCCCCCTCCCCCGAAGGTCTACGAGCAGTACTTC.